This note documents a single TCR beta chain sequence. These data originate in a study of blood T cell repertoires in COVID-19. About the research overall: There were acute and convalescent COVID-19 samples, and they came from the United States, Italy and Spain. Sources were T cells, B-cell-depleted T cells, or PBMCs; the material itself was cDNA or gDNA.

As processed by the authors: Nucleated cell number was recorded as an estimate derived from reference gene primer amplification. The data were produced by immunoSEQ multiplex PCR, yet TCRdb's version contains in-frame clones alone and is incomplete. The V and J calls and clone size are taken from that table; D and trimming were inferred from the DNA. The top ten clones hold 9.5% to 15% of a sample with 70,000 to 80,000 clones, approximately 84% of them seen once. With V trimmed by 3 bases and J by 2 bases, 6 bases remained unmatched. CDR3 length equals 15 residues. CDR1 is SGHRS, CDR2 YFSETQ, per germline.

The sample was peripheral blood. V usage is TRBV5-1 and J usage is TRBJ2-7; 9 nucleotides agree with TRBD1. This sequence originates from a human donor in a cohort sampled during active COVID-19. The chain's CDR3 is CASSSGQGMPYEQYF. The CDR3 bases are TGCGCCAGCAGCTCCGGACAGGGGATGCCCTACGAGCAGTACTTC.